The 20 T cell receptor beta chains below come from one sample, sequenced in a study of regulatory T cells in long-lasting Graves disease. Both iRepertoire HTBI primers and Arm-PCR of CDR3 regions were used to build the TCR beta libraries. From the multiplex PCR reads, TCRdb called clonotypes with MiXCR, one entry per CDR3 protein. The repertoire holds hundreds of thousands of distinct CDR3 sequences, with about 16% as singletons. Time point specified: newly diagnosed GD, antithyroid drugs for less than 3 months. Following extraction of RNA from PBMCs, that RNA was used to make the TCR library. In addition, the sample was reused for a study of T cells in Graves' hyperthyroidism and ophthalmopathy.

Sample: peripheral blood mononuclear cells (PBMCs), taken at new diagnosis, from a patient treated with antithyroid drugs. The receptors come from a man aged 18 to 29 with Graves disease.

At least ten counts were recorded for this clonotype. The chain employs TRBV12-5 and TRBJ2-3, with 10 bases fitting TRBD2. Trimming at V came to 0 bases and at J to 3 bases, leaving 6 bases not matched to a gene. The CDR3 loop spans 17 amino acids. CDR1 and CDR2 from the germline V gene are LGHNT and FRNRAP. The CDR3 is CASGLVTLAGVTDTQYF. The CDR3 DNA reads TGTGCTAGTGGTTTGGTAACCCTAGCGGGAGTGACAGATACGCAGTATTTT.

The sample holds many counts of this clonotype. V usage is TRBV20-1 and J usage is TRBJ2-7, with 11 nucleotides matching TRBD2. The CDR3 consists of 13 residues. After removal of 7 bases from V and 12 bases from J, the junction contained 14 bases not matched to a gene. CDR1 is DFQATT, CDR2 SNEGSKA, per germline (reference sequence). Here the CDR3 reads CSVRGLAGGGAYF. The CDR3 DNA reads as TGCAGTGTCAGAGGGCTAGCGGGAGGAGGCGCGTACTTC.

In its sample, this clonotype was seen once. This rearrangement joins TRBV12-3 or TRBV12-4 to TRBJ2-7, with 9 positions matching TRBD2. Trimming at V came to 6 bases and at J to 6 bases, leaving 9 bases not matched to a gene. The CDR3 spans 14 residues. CDR3 amino acids: CASSAEGSGSEQYF. CDR3 bases: TGTGCCAGCAGCGCAGAGGGTAGCGGGAGCGAGCAGTACTTC.

This clonotype was recorded at least ten times. V and J are TRBV5-5 and TRBJ2-1; D uncertain. This CDR3 region has 12 residues. With 3 bases removed from V and 9 bases from J, the gap between germline ends came to 10 bases. Germline values: CDR1 SGHKS, CDR2 YYEKEE (reference sequence). The CDR3: CASSSWTREQFF. The CDR3, as DNA: TGTGCCAGCAGCTCCTGGACGCGTGAGCAGTTCTTC.

In its sample, this clonotype was seen many times. This chain connects TRBV5-1 to TRBJ2-7; the match to TRBD2 covers 7 bases. With V trimmed by 3 bases and J by 3 bases, 15 bases remained unmatched. The CDR3 loop spans 17 amino acids. Germline CDR1 SGHRS, CDR2 YFSETQ. The DNA of the CDR3 is TGCGCCAGCAGCTCACAATCCTTCGGAGCGGGAATCTACGAGCAGTACTTC. It yields the protein CASSSQSFGAGIYEQYF.

The chain carries TRBV20-1 and TRBJ2-1, with 8 nucleotides matching TRBD2. The V and J ends lost 6 bases and 3 bases, in that order; junction bases with no gene match: 10. Germline CDR1 is DFQATT and CDR2 is SNEGSKA (reference sequence). The CDR3 runs to 15 residues. The CDR3 is CSATMGTRGYNEQFF. CDR3 nucleotide sequence: TGCAGTGCCACTATGGGGACTAGAGGCTACAATGAGCAGTTCTTC.

The chain couples TRBV6-1 to TRBJ1-1; D not certain. The CDR3 loop spans 12 amino acids. Per germline, CDR1 MNHNS and CDR2 SASEGT. The V end was cut by 10 bases, the J end by 3 bases, with 12 bases between. The CDR3 region has the DNA TGTGCCACCTCATGGGCCGACACTGAAGCTTTCTTT. It is translated as CATSWADTEAFF.

The V gene is TRBV6-2 or TRBV6-3, the J gene TRBJ2-3; 8 nucleotides align to TRBD2. The CDR3 is made up of 15 amino acids. V shed 5 bases, J shed 6 bases, and the junction held 10 bases outside the gene matches. Looked up from germline, CDR1 is MNHEY and CDR2 is SVGEGT. CDR3 nucleotide sequence: TGTGCCAGCAGTAAGCGGACTAGCCCCTTGGATACGCAGTATTTT. It codes for CASSKRTSPLDTQYF.

Ten or more counts support this clonotype. The chain has TRBV20-1 and TRBJ2-1, with a tentative D call TRBD2 (5 bases). With 3 bases removed from V and 7 bases from J, the gap between germline ends came to 19 bases. The CDR3 contains 15 residues. Germline V CDR1 and CDR2: DFQATT, SNEGSKA (reference sequence). The CDR3 coding sequence is TGCAGTGCTAGTGAGAAGCGGAGAGACGAGAATGAGCAGTTCTTC. Its protein product is CSASEKRRDENEQFF.

The sample holds many counts of this clonotype. This chain joins TRBV11-1 and TRBJ2-7; D is uncertain. The germline V gene has CDR1 SGHAT and CDR2 FQDESV (reference sequence). V gave up 5 bases and J gave up 1 base, with 12 bases separating them. The CDR3 contains 14 residues. CDR3 bases: TGTGCCAGCAGCCGGACGGATTGGTCCTACGAGCAGTACTTC. Its protein is CASSRTDWSYEQYF.

This clonotype was recorded many times. The chain joins TRBV3-1 to TRBJ2-1, with TRBD2 matching over 11 bases. Germline-derived CDR1 and CDR2 are LGHDT and YNNKEL (reference sequence). The junction had 6 bases not matched to a gene; V was cut back by 4 bases and J by 10 bases. The CDR3 contains 14 residues. The CDR3, as DNA: TGTGCCAGCAGCCTAATAGCGGGAGGGCACGAGCAGTTCTTC. It codes for CASSLIAGGHEQFF.

Points on this clonotype: A much larger clone lies one base from this, so it may be a read error. The CDR3 bases are TGTGCCAGCAGTCCCATTCGTAGCAATCAGCCCCGGCATTTT. This gives the protein CASSPIRSNQPRHF. The chain uses TRBV28 and TRBJ1-5; no clear D. Germline V gene data show CDR1 as MDHEN and CDR2 as SYDVKM. The CDR3 contains 14 residues.

Points on this clonotype: A read error is possible here, since a much larger clone lies one base away. The CDR3 here is CASSEASPGTYDIMNIEAFF. The CDR3 nucleotides read TGTGCCAGCAGTGAAGCGAGTCCAGGGACCTACGACATCATGAACATTGAAGCTTTCTTT. J is TRBJ1-1 and V is TRBV6-1, with D maybe TRBD1 (5 bases). CDR3 length equals 20 residues. The germline gives CDR1 MNHNS, CDR2 SASEGT.

The chain has TRBV30 and TRBJ1-5, with D possibly being TRBD1 (5 bases). CDR1 and CDR2 (germline): GTSNPN, SVGIG (reference sequence). CDR3 size: 16 residues. V shed 4 bases and J shed 0 bases, with 16 bases lying between them. The CDR3 reads CAWTPGAILSNQPQHF. In nucleotides, the CDR3 is TGTGCCTGGACCCCCGGGGCAATACTTAGCAATCAGCCCCAGCATTTT. The whole variable domain, filled in from reference TRBV30 and TRBJ1-5, reads SQTIHQWPATLVQPVGSPLSLECTVEGTSNPNLYWYRQAAGRGLQLLFYSVGIGQISSEVPQNLSASRPQDRQFILSSKKLLLSDSGFYLCAWTPGAILSNQPQHFGDGTRLSIL.

The V gene is TRBV5-1, the J gene TRBJ2-2; no reliable D call. The CDR3 sequence is 15 residues long. Germline loops: CDR1 SGHRS, CDR2 YFSETQ. V gave up 4 bases and J gave up 3 bases, with 13 bases separating them. The CDR3 bases are TGCGCCAGCAGCCCAGGTTTTATCGACACCGGGGAGCTGTTTTTT. Translated, it gives CASSPGFIDTGELFF.

This clonotype was counted ten times or more. The chain couples TRBV12-3 or TRBV12-4 to TRBJ2-4, with 8 bases aligning to TRBD1. V was clipped by 5 bases and J by 1 base; unmatched bases: 7. The CDR3 runs 16 residues. CDR3 DNA sequence: TGTGCCAGCAGTCCGGGGACAGGCGTTGCCAAAAACATTCAGTACTTC. Its protein product is CASSPGTGVAKNIQYF.

Comments on this clonotype: A read error is possible here, since a much larger clone lies one base away. The gene calls are TRBV28 and TRBJ2-5; D possibly corresponds to TRBD1 (6 bases). CDR3 length: 13 residues. CDR1 is MDHEN and CDR2 is SYDVKM in the germline V gene. CDR3 amino acids: CASIRPGEETQCF. DNA of the CDR3: TGTGCCAGCATTCGTCCAGGGGAAGAGACCCAGTGCTTC.

This clonotype was recorded at least ten times. This chain links TRBV12-3 or TRBV12-4 with TRBJ1-3; TRBD1 might be the D (5 bases). The germline V and J ends were trimmed by 6 bases and 0 bases, with 12 bases remaining between them. The CDR3 has 15 amino acids. This CDR3 reads CASRRDWSSGNTIYF. In DNA, the CDR3 is TGTGCCAGCAGACGGGACTGGAGCTCTGGAAACACCATATATTTT.

The V call is TRBV28, the J call TRBJ2-1; 7 nucleotides line up with TRBD2. Germline CDR1 is MDHEN and CDR2 is SYDVKM. The CDR3 contains 14 residues. Trimming took 3 bases from V and 9 from J; bases not matched to a gene: 8. This CDR3 is CASSLGLQDSEQFF. Here the CDR3 DNA reads TGTGCCAGCAGTTTGGGACTACAGGATAGTGAGCAGTTCTTC.

There are a few counts of this clonotype. The chain combines TRBV28 with TRBJ2-7, with 10 nucleotides matching TRBD2. The germline gives CDR1 MDHEN, CDR2 SYDVKM. V lost 3 bases to trimming and J lost 3 bases; unmatched junction nucleotides: 5. CDR3 size: 15 residues. CDR3 sequence: CASSLLAGGNYEQYF. For the CDR3, the DNA is TGTGCCAGCAGTTTGTTAGCGGGAGGTAACTACGAGCAGTACTTC.